This entry lists 15 T cell receptor beta chains sequenced from one sample in a study of T cells in Graves' hyperthyroidism and ophthalmopathy. Amplified regions were TCR beta CDR3 sequences from RNA transcripts. Carried out on the TCR CDR3, a first-round RT-PCR used the HTBI primer set. TCRdb called the multiplex PCR reads again in MiXCR, with one record for every CDR3 protein. The data hold 500,000 or so distinct CDR3 sequences, with around 16% observed a single time. Sequencing was performed on blood. The source is a woman under 40 with Graves' ophthalmopathy.

The rearrangement joins TRBV4-1 to TRBJ1-5; TRBD1 agrees at 10 bases. Looked up from germline, CDR1 is MGHRA and CDR2 is YSYEKL. The CDR3 spans 18 residues. V lost 3 bases to trimming and J lost 2 bases; unmatched junction nucleotides: 10. In DNA form, the CDR3 reads TGCGCCAGCAGCCATGGGACAGGGGTCCATCGGGGCAATCAGCCCCAGCATTTT. Residues: CASSHGTGVHRGNQPQHF.

This clonotype was seen repeatedly, ten times or more. The rearrangement joins TRBV28 to TRBJ1-5, with 8 bases matching TRBD1. Germline loops: CDR1 MDHEN, CDR2 SYDVKM. With V trimmed by 1 base and J by 2 bases, 1 base remained unmatched. This CDR3 is built from 15 residues. The CDR3 is CASSLLGQGNQPQHF. CDR3 nucleotide sequence: TGTGCCAGCAGTTTATTGGGACAGGGCAATCAGCCCCAGCATTTT.

This clonotype was seen at least ten times. This rearrangement joins TRBV28 to TRBJ2-3; either TRBD1 or TRBD2 may fit D (6 bases each). The CDR3 spans 14 residues. Germline CDR1 MDHEN, CDR2 SYDVKM. With 7 bases removed from V and 1 base from J, the gap between germline ends came to 12 bases. The DNA for the CDR3 is TGTGCCAGCACCCTAAGGGGGGGCACAGATACGCAGTATTTT. It specifies CASTLRGGTDTQYF.

This clonotype was seen many times. V is TRBV4-1 and J is TRBJ1-1; D not resolved. Germline values: CDR1 MGHRA, CDR2 YSYEKL. There are 14 residues in the CDR3. Trimming removed 7 bases at V and 4 bases at J, with 16 bases between. CDR3 in amino acids: CASTPWLGSTEAFF. DNA for the CDR3: TGCGCCAGCACACCATGGCTAGGGAGCACTGAAGCTTTCTTT.

In its sample, this clonotype was seen many times. This chain uses TRBV5-1 with TRBJ2-2, with D tentatively TRBD1 (6 bases). Germline V CDR1 and CDR2: SGHRS, YFSETQ. V lost 3 bases to trimming and J lost 1 base, with 7 bases between them. The CDR3 covers 14 residues. CDR3 in DNA: TGCGCCAGCAGCTCAGGGGAGAACACCGGGGAGCTGTTTTTT. As protein: CASSSGENTGELFF.

This clonotype was counted at least ten times. The chain has TRBV6-2 or TRBV6-3 and TRBJ2-1; D remains unclear. Germline CDR1 MNHEY, CDR2 SVGEGT. This CDR3 comprises 14 residues. Trimming took 5 bases from V and 4 from J, leaving 12 bases between them. CDR3 in amino acids: CASSQAENYNEQFF. The DNA for the CDR3 is TGTGCCAGCAGTCAGGCCGAGAATTACAATGAGCAGTTCTTC.

This clonotype has ten or more counts. The chain joins TRBV24-1 to TRBJ1-1; a weak D match, TRBD1 (5 bases). The CDR3 has 14 amino acids. In germline, CDR1 is KGHDR, CDR2 SFDVKD. V shed 6 bases and J shed 3 bases, with 13 bases lying between them. The CDR3 region is CATSPGGGDTEAFF. As DNA, the CDR3 is TGTGCCACCAGTCCGGGTGGGGGAGACACTGAAGCTTTCTTT.

In its sample, this clonotype was seen many times. V usage is TRBV13 and J usage is TRBJ2-2, with D unresolved. V lost 2 bases, J lost 3 bases, and 13 bases lay in between. CDR1 PRHDT and CDR2 FYEKMQ come from the germline V gene (reference sequence). This CDR3 has 16 residues. This CDR3 reads CASSLFRDTYTGELFF. As DNA, the CDR3 is TGTGCCAGCAGCTTATTTCGAGACACCTACACCGGGGAGCTGTTTTTT.

This clonotype was seen a handful of times. The rearrangement uses TRBV20-1 and TRBJ2-1, with TRBD2 matching 7 bases. Germline values: CDR1 DFQATT, CDR2 SNEGSKA (reference sequence). The CDR3 runs 14 residues. V was pared by 0 bases and J by 9 bases, with 8 bases of the junction left unmatched. CDR3: CSARDPGDYSEQFF. The CDR3 DNA follows: TGCAGTGCTAGAGATCCGGGGGACTATAGTGAGCAGTTCTTC.

This clonotype has only a few counts. This chain connects TRBV7-9 to TRBJ2-3; TRBD2 might be the D (5 bases). The CDR3 extends over 15 amino acids. V gave up 4 bases and J gave up 0 bases, with 11 bases separating them. Germline-derived CDR1 and CDR2 are SEHNR and FQNEAQ (reference sequence). CDR3 protein: CASSYPPGSTDTQYF. The CDR3 region has the DNA TGTGCCAGCAGCTACCCCCCGGGGAGCACAGATACGCAGTATTTT.

This clonotype was seen repeatedly, ten times or more. V gene TRBV3-1 combines with J gene TRBJ2-1; D is perhaps TRBD1 (6 bases). V was clipped by 1 base and J by 7 bases, with 14 bases between them. The CDR3 length is 15 residues. Germline V gene data show CDR1 as LGHDT and CDR2 as YNNKEL (reference sequence). The CDR3 region has the DNA TGTGCCAGCAGCCAAGTCCAGGGGTTCGGGAATGAGCAGTTCTTC. Translated: CASSQVQGFGNEQFF.

This clonotype was observed many times. This chain joins TRBV2 and TRBJ2-7; the D is unclear. CDR3 length equals 13 residues. The ends were cut back, 5 bases at V and 4 bases at J, with 12 bases in the middle. CDR1 SNHLY and CDR2 FYNNEI come from the germline V gene. The CDR3 nucleotides are TGTGCCAGCAGTCCTGAGGCCGGGTACGAGCAGTACTTC. This encodes CASSPEAGYEQYF.

This clonotype was detected many times. The rearrangement joins TRBV20-1 to TRBJ2-7; TRBD2 agrees at 9 bases. CDR3 length equals 14 residues. The germline V gene encodes CDR1 DFQATT and CDR2 SNEGSKA (reference sequence). The CDR3 sequence is CSAGGTSPPYEQYF. The CDR3 nucleotides are TGCAGCGCGGGAGGGACTAGCCCTCCCTACGAGCAGTACTTC.

The rearrangement uses TRBV20-1 and TRBJ2-5, with TRBD2 matching over 8 bases. The germline CDR1 and CDR2 sequences are DFQATT and SNEGSKA (reference sequence). After removal of 0 bases from V and 3 bases from J, the junction contained 6 bases not matched to a gene. This CDR3 spans 15 amino acids. CDR3: CSARDMREAEETQYF. In DNA form, the CDR3 reads TGCAGTGCTAGAGATATGCGGGAGGCCGAAGAGACCCAGTACTTC.

The table lists this clonotype with a few counts. The genes are TRBV27 and TRBJ2-1; 9 nucleotides agree with TRBD2. This CDR3 is 14 amino acids long. Losses at the gene ends were 4 bases for V and 6 bases for J; bases not matched to a gene: 4. Germline lookup yields CDR1 MNHEY and CDR2 SMNVEV (reference sequence). CDR3 residues: CASSSSTSGNEQFF. CDR3 in DNA: TGTGCCAGCAGTTCCTCGACTAGCGGCAATGAGCAGTTCTTC.